The 7 T cell receptor beta chains reported below all come from one sample, sequenced in a study of blood T cell repertoires in COVID-19. TCRdb's copy holds only in-frame clones and misses some; the assay was immunoSEQ multiplex PCR. The sample holds roughly 38,000 clones, roughly 90% seen once. Sequencing used peripheral blood. These receptor sequences come from a man in his 70s with acute or convalescent COVID-19.

This clone was detected only once. The gene calls are TRBV4-1 and TRBJ1-5; possible D gene TRBD1, 5 bases. CDR3 size: 15 residues. Germline CDR1 and CDR2: MGHRA and YSYEKL. V was trimmed by 1 base and J by 5 bases, leaving 12 bases between them. The CDR3 spells CASSQGWRGHQPQHF. In DNA form, the CDR3 reads TGCGCCAGCAGCCAAGGTTGGAGGGGCCATCAGCCCCAGCATTTT.

The rearrangement joins TRBV18 to TRBJ2-7; 9 bases match TRBD2. This CDR3 is built from 18 residues. The V and J ends lost 2 bases and 0 bases, in that order; junction bases with no gene match: 11. The germline V gene encodes CDR1 KGHSH and CDR2 LQKENI. The CDR3 sequence: CASSPSGGTTYSSYEQYF. CDR3 DNA: TGTGCCAGCTCACCAAGCGGGGGGACCACGTATAGCTCCTACGAGCAGTACTTC.

This clone was recorded a few times. The chain links TRBV9 to TRBJ2-1; 11 bases line up with TRBD2. The junction had 6 bases not matched to a gene; V was cut back by 0 bases and J by 7 bases. The CDR3 has 16 amino acids. CDR1 and CDR2 (germline): SGDLS, YYNGEE. CDR3 nucleotides: TGTGCCAGCAGCGTAGCCCCAACTAGCGGGAGTAATGAGCAGTTCTTC. Translation: CASSVAPTSGSNEQFF. Looking up the rest from reference TRBV9 and TRBJ2-1 gives the full variable domain: DSGVTQTPKHLITATGQRVTLRCSPRSGDLSVYWYQQSLDQGLQFLIQYYNGEERAKGNILERFSAQQFPDLHSELNLSSLELGDSALYFCASSVAPTSGSNEQFFGPGTRLTVL.

V usage is TRBV11-2 and J usage is TRBJ2-1; 9 nucleotides match TRBD1. This CDR3 spans 14 amino acids. Germline CDR1 and CDR2: SGHAT and FQNNGV. Losses at the gene ends were 5 bases for V and 13 bases for J; bases not matched to a gene: 12. The CDR3 protein is CASSIGTGMVDQFF. The DNA for the CDR3 is TGTGCCAGCAGCATCGGGACAGGGATGGTTGACCAGTTCTTC.

This chain connects TRBV5-1 to TRBJ2-1; 8 positions agree with TRBD1. The CDR3 contains 17 residues. Trimming at V came to 3 bases and at J to 0 bases, leaving 8 bases not matched to a gene. The germline V gene has CDR1 SGHRS and CDR2 YFSETQ. This CDR3 reads CASSSPRTGSSYNEQFF. In DNA form, the CDR3 reads TGCGCCAGCAGCTCTCCTAGGACAGGGAGCTCCTACAATGAGCAGTTCTTC. The full variable domain, with the rest looked up from reference TRBV5-1 and TRBJ2-1, is KAGVTQTPRYLIKTRGQQVTLSCSPISGHRSVSWYQQTPGQGLQFLFEYFSETQRNKGNFPGRFSGRQFSNSRSEMNVSTLELGDSALYLCASSSPRTGSSYNEQFFGPGTRLTVL.

The chain recombines TRBV27 with TRBJ2-5, with TRBD1 matching 8 bases. The germline gives CDR1 MNHEY, CDR2 SMNVEV (reference sequence). V dropped 5 bases and J dropped 1; count of bases not matched to a gene: 12. The CDR3 is made up of 17 amino acids. Here the CDR3 reads CASSPHPGTGTQETQYF. The DNA for the CDR3 is TGTGCCAGCAGTCCGCATCCCGGGACAGGCACCCAAGAGACCCAGTACTTC.

This chain links TRBV7-9 with TRBJ2-5, with TRBD2 identical over 13 bases. The germline CDR1 and CDR2 sequences are SEHNR and FQNEAQ (reference sequence). V lost 5 bases to trimming and J lost 1 base; unmatched junction nucleotides: 4. The CDR3 covers 16 residues. The CDR3 protein is CASSRGLAGSQETQYF. The CDR3 DNA reads TGTGCCAGCAGCCGGGGACTAGCGGGATCCCAAGAGACCCAGTACTTC.